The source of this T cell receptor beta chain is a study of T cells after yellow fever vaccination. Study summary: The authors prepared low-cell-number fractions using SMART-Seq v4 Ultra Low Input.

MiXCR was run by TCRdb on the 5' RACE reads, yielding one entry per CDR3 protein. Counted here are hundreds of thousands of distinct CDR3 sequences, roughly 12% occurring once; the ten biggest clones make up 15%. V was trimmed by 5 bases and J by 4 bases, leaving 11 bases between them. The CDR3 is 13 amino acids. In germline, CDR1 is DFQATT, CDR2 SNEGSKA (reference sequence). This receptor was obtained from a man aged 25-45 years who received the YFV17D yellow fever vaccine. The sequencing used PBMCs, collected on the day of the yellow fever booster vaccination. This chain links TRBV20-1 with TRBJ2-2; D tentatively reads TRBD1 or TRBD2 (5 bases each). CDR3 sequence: CSARDLSTGELFF. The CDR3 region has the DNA TGCAGTGCTCGGGACCTCTCCACCGGGGAGCTGTTTTTT.